These 23 T cell receptor beta chains came from one sample sequenced in a study of metastatic and nonmetastatic thyroid tumors. Prior to thyroid surgery, none of the patients had received any treatment. Using MiXCR, TCRdb reanalyzed the PCR reads. This table holds about 20,000 clones, roughly 23% found once. The specimen was blood. The origin of the receptors is a male donor with papillary thyroid cancer or a benign thyroid nodule (not recorded which). Some clones in this sample may be carry-over from other donors' samples.

The genes are TRBV20-1 and TRBJ2-3; 8 nucleotides align to TRBD1. CDR3 length equals 14 residues. The junction had 6 bases not matched to a gene; V was cut back by 5 bases and J by 2 bases. Germline V gene lookup returns CDR1 DFQATT and CDR2 SNEGSKA (reference sequence). The CDR3 reads CSAPRDRYTDTQYF. The DNA for the CDR3 is TGCAGTGCTCCCCGGGACAGGTACACAGATACGCAGTATTTT.

About this clone: Just one base apart from a much larger clone, this may be a read error. The rearrangement uses TRBV30 and TRBJ2-2, with 7 bases identical to TRBD2. The CDR3 contains 14 residues. Per the germline V gene, CDR1 is GTSNPN and CDR2 is SVGIG (reference sequence). The CDR3 nucleotides are TGTGCCTGGGGAGCTAGCGGTAGTACCGTGGAGCTGTTTTTT. As protein: CAWGASGSTVELFF.

This clone was seen many times. This chain uses TRBV4-1 with TRBJ1-2; 9 bases fit TRBD1. Germline V CDR1 and CDR2: MGHRA, YSYEKL. Trimming cost V 1 base and J 6 bases; bases outside gene matches: 12. The CDR3 consists of 17 residues. CDR3 bases: TGCGCCAGCAGCCAAGGAGGGACGGGACAGGGACGAGATGGCTACACCTTC. It specifies CASSQGGTGQGRDGYTF.

Ten or more counts support this clone. The rearrangement links TRBV29-1 to TRBJ2-1; D not certain. V was pared by 2 bases and J by 0 bases, with 5 bases between. The CDR3 runs 13 residues. Germline CDR1 SQVTM, CDR2 ANQGSEA. The CDR3 here is CSVERSSYNEQFF. CDR3 in DNA: TGCAGCGTTGAAAGGAGCTCCTACAATGAGCAGTTCTTC.

The table lists this clone with a few counts. The CDR3 DNA sequence: TGTGCCAGCAGGAGGGGACCGCAAGAGACCCAGTACTTC. Its protein product is CASRRGPQETQYF. This chain connects TRBV7-7 to TRBJ2-5; either TRBD1 or TRBD2 may fit D (5 bases each). The CDR3 contains 13 residues. V was clipped by 6 bases and J by 2 bases, with 10 bases between them. Per the germline V gene, CDR1 is SSHAT and CDR2 is FNYEAQ (reference sequence).

DNA for the CDR3: TGCAGTGCTAGGCTTAACTATGGCTACACCTTC. Translated, it gives CSARLNYGYTF. The chain is built from TRBV20-1 and TRBJ1-2; no reliable D call. CDR1 and CDR2 (germline): DFQATT, SNEGSKA (reference sequence). CDR3 size: 11 residues. V was trimmed by 3 bases and J by 1 base, leaving 3 bases between them.

This rearrangement joins TRBV28 to TRBJ2-1, with TRBD2 as a possible D gene (6 bases). The CDR3 runs 13 residues. Germline loops: CDR1 MDHEN, CDR2 SYDVKM. The V gene lost 6 bases and the J gene lost 3 bases, with 9 bases spanning the gap. The CDR3 region has the DNA TGTGCCAGCAGCCGGGAGAACTACAATGAGCAGTTCTTC. Amino acid sequence: CASSRENYNEQFF.

This clone was recorded at least ten times. J is TRBJ2-5 and V is TRBV6-1, with 8 bases fitting TRBD1. Germline V lookup: CDR1 MNHNS, CDR2 SASEGT. Losses at the gene ends were 6 bases for V and 5 bases for J; bases not matched to a gene: 8. The CDR3 totals 14 residues. The CDR3 DNA sequence: TGTGCCAGCAGCCCCAGGGGGCTGAGGGAGACCCAGTACTTC. This sequence encodes CASSPRGLRETQYF.

There are many counts of this clone. The rearrangement joins TRBV5-1 to TRBJ2-1; D might be TRBD2 (5 bases). Per germline, CDR1 SGHRS and CDR2 YFSETQ. With 0 bases removed from V and 6 bases from J, the gap between germline ends came to 19 bases. This CDR3 region has 17 residues. CDR3 bases: TGCGCCAGCAGCTTGGCCGAGGCTAGCACCTTTTTCAATGAGCAGTTCTTC. Translating it yields CASSLAEASTFFNEQFF.

This clone was seen at least ten times. CDR3 sequence reads: CASSTGASGELFF. For the CDR3, the DNA is TGTGCCAGCTCGACCGGCGCATCCGGGGAGCTGTTTTTT. This rearrangement joins TRBV6-4 to TRBJ2-2; unclear D gene. Trimming shortened V by 8 bases and J by 6 bases, and 13 bases separated the two germline ends. Germline CDR1 reads MRHNA; CDR2 reads SNTAGT. The CDR3 loop spans 13 amino acids.

This clone was detected many times. V and J are TRBV13 and TRBJ2-7; D is unresolved. Trimming shortened V by 0 bases and J by 2 bases, and 5 bases separated the two germline ends. This CDR3 contains 13 residues. Germline V gene sequence: CDR1 PRHDT, CDR2 FYEKMQ (reference sequence). The CDR3 DNA reads as TGTGCCAGCAGCTTAGGGGTTACCTACGAGCAGTACTTC. Its protein is CASSLGVTYEQYF.

The chain combines TRBV18 with TRBJ1-2; D gene uncertain. Germline loops: CDR1 KGHSH, CDR2 LQKENI. This CDR3 region has 17 residues. V was shortened by 1 base and J by 0 bases, with 15 bases between the two germline ends. The CDR3 loop is CASSPQGRAGPNYGYTF. The CDR3 region has the DNA TGTGCCAGCTCACCACAAGGTCGGGCAGGACCTAACTATGGCTACACCTTC.

Details on this clone: A much larger clone lies a single base off, so this may be a read error. The CDR3 DNA sequence: TGTGCCAGCAGCTCGCGACTAGACACCTACGAGCGGTACTTC. It codes for CASSSRLDTYERYF. This chain uses TRBV9 with TRBJ2-7; D perhaps matches TRBD2 (6 bases). In germline, CDR1 is SGDLS, CDR2 YYNGEE. The CDR3 sequence is 14 residues long.

This clone was seen ten or more times. The rearrangement links TRBV6-1 to TRBJ2-7, with 12 bases fitting TRBD1. The V gene's germline CDR1 is MNHNS and CDR2 SASEGT. The CDR3 consists of 13 residues. V was pared by 9 bases and J by 6 bases, with 6 bases of the junction left unmatched. The CDR3 nucleotides are TGTGCCAGTTCGGGACAGGGGGCGGGCGAGCAGTACTTC. Protein: CASSGQGAGEQYF.

CDR3 amino acids: CASSLSSLTIKDTQYF. CDR3 nucleotide sequence: TGTGCCAGCAGCCTAAGCTCCCTCACTATCAAAGATACGCAGTATTTT. This sequence joins TRBV11-1 and TRBJ2-3, with unresolved D. The germline V gene encodes CDR1 SGHAT and CDR2 FQDESV (reference sequence). The length of the CDR3 is 16 residues. V lost 5 bases and J lost 5, with 20 bases in between. Supplemented by reference TRBV11-1 and TRBJ2-3, the full variable domain reads EAEVAQSPRYKITEKSQAVAFWCDPISGHATLYWYRQILGQGPELLVQFQDESVVDDSQLPKDRFSAERLKGVDSTLKIQPAELGDSAMYLCASSLSSLTIKDTQYFGPGTRLTVL.

CDR3 protein: CASSQDWGSNQPQHF. CDR3 DNA sequence: TGTGCCAGCAGCCAAGATTGGGGCAGCAATCAGCCCCAGCATTTT. The chain recombines TRBV4-2 with TRBJ1-5; possible D gene TRBD1, 5 bases. Deletions cut 0 bases from V and 1 base from J, with 7 bases between. CDR3 size: 15 residues. CDR1 and CDR2 from the germline V gene are LGHNA and YNFKEQ.

Details on this clone: This may be a read error: a much more frequent sequence differs by one nucleotide. The chain recombines TRBV30 with TRBJ2-7; either TRBD1 or TRBD2 may fit D (5 bases each). Deletions cut 1 base from V and 3 bases from J, with 16 bases between. This CDR3 is built from 15 residues. Germline CDR1 is GTSNPN and CDR2 is SVGIG (reference sequence). CDR3 region: CAWSGGKQVDYEQYF. Here the CDR3 DNA reads TGTGCCTGGAGTGGGGGGAAACAGGTCGACTACGAGCAGTACTTC.

This chain joins TRBV12-3 or TRBV12-4 and TRBJ1-2, with a possible D match to TRBD1 (5 bases). The CDR3 has 13 residues. Trimming took off 1 base at V and 6 bases at J, with 9 bases between the two ends. The CDR3 is CASSLGGVNGYTF. In DNA, the CDR3 is TGTGCCAGCAGTTTAGGGGGGGTTAATGGCTACACCTTC.

This clone was found once. J is TRBJ1-2 and V is TRBV7-2; a possible D gene is TRBD1 (6 bases). V was trimmed by 5 bases and J by 8 bases, leaving 18 bases between them. The length of the CDR3 is 14 residues. Germline V gene sequence: CDR1 SGHTA, CDR2 FQGNSA. CDR3 sequence (DNA): TGTGCCAGCAGCCCCGCGCGCACAGGGCGCGGCTACACCTTC. Amino acids: CASSPARTGRGYTF.

Many counts were recorded for this clone. V and J are TRBV14 and TRBJ2-1; 9 bases fit TRBD1. CDR1 and CDR2 (germline): SGHDN, FVKESK. The V and J ends lost 4 bases and 7 bases, in that order; junction bases with no gene match: 5. The CDR3 is 14 residues long. This CDR3 is CASSRDRVSNEQFF. The CDR3 DNA reads TGTGCCAGCAGCCGGGACAGGGTGTCGAATGAGCAGTTCTTC. Filled out from reference TRBV14 and TRBJ2-1, the complete variable domain reads EAGVTQFPSHSVIEKGQTVTLRCDPISGHDNLYWYRRVMGKEIKFLLHFVKESKQDESGMPNNRFLAERTGGTYSTLKVQPAELEDSGVYFCASSRDRVSNEQFFGPGTRLTVL.

In its sample, this clone was seen a few times. This chain connects TRBV27 to TRBJ1-5, with D unclear. V was pared by 0 bases and J by 5 bases, with 11 bases between. The CDR3 totals 15 residues. The germline V gene has CDR1 MNHEY and CDR2 SMNVEV (reference sequence). The CDR3 region is CASSLSSRGDQPQHF. In nucleotides, the CDR3 is TGTGCCAGCAGTTTATCCAGTCGTGGAGATCAGCCCCAGCATTTT.

This clone turned up a few times. The chain joins TRBV12-3 or TRBV12-4 to TRBJ1-3; D not resolved. The germline V and J ends were trimmed by 7 bases and 0 bases, with 10 bases remaining between them. The CDR3 is made up of 14 amino acids. CDR3 sequence (DNA): TGTGCCAGCATTGGACGTCACTCTGGAAACACCATATATTTT. Translating gives CASIGRHSGNTIYF.

This clone was recorded many times. The chain joins TRBV10-2 to TRBJ2-2; TRBD2 matches at 8 bases. The ends lost 6 bases at V and 2 bases at J; junction bases unmatched: 5. The V gene's germline CDR1 is WSHSY and CDR2 SAAADI. The CDR3 is 15 residues long. CDR3 in DNA: TGCGCCAGCAGAGAAGCGGGAGTTAACACCGGGGAGCTGTTTTTT. Translated, it gives CASREAGVNTGELFF.